This T cell receptor (beta chain) comes out of a study of blood T cell repertoires in COVID-19. Here immunoSEQ multiplex PCR was the method, and the copy in TCRdb shows in-frame clones only, minus some. The data show a few hundred thousand clones, 88% seen once. Participants' reported clinical history set cohort assignment. Per the germline V gene, CDR1 is SNHLY and CDR2 is FYNNEI. V was clipped by 8 bases and J by 9 bases, with 11 bases between them. CDR3 length: 11 residues. The genes are TRBV2 and TRBJ2-1, with D perhaps matching TRBD2 (6 bases). Material: PBMCs or T cells enriched from blood (not recorded which). The TCR was taken from a woman aged 18-35 years who had recovered from COVID-19. In DNA form, the CDR3 reads TGTGCCAGCGGATGGGGGGTTGAGCAGTTCTTC. It codes for CASGWGVEQFF.